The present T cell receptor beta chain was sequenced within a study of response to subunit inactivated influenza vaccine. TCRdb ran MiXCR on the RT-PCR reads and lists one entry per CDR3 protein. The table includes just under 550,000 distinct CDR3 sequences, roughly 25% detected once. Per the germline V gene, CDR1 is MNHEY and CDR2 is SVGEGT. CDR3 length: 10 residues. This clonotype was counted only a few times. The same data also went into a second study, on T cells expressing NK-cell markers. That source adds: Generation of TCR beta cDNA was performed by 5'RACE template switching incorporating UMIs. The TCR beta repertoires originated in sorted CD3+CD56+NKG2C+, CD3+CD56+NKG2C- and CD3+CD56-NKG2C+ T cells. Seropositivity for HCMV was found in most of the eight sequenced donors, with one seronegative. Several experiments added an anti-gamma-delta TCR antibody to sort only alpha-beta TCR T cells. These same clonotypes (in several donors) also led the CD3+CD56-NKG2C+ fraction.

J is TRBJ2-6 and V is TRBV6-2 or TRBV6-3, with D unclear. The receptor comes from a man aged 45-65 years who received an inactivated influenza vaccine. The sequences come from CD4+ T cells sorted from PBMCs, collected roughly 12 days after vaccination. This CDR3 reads CATGANVLTF. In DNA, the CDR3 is TGTGCTACTGGGGCCAACGTCCTGACTTTC.